The 19 T cell receptor beta chains below come from one sample, sequenced in a study of T cell responses to AZD1222 COVID-19 vaccine. Clones were read by immunoSEQ multiplex PCR, and TCRdb kept only the in-frame ones, dropping some. The sample includes hundreds of thousands of clones, about 92% of them seen just once. The sequences come from peripheral blood, collected on day 0 of MenACWY control vaccination. Receptors originate from an adult in good health.

The rearrangement links TRBV11-2 to TRBJ2-3; D remains ambiguous. Germline V gene sequence: CDR1 SGHAT, CDR2 FQNNGV. V dropped 4 bases and J dropped 3 bases, with 20 bases sitting between them. The CDR3 contains 17 residues. The CDR3 sequence is CASSSMWGYVSTDTQYF. In DNA, the CDR3 is TGTGCCAGCAGCTCCATGTGGGGTTACGTTAGTACAGATACGCAGTATTTT.

This chain uses TRBV6-5 with TRBJ1-3, with a possible D match to TRBD1 (5 bases). The length of the CDR3 is 14 residues. Germline V CDR1 and CDR2: MNHEY, SVGAGI. The V and J ends lost 6 bases and 3 bases respectively, with 12 bases between them. For the CDR3, the DNA is TGTGCCAGCAGCCCAGGGAGGGTTGGAAACACCATATATTTT. Translating gives CASSPGRVGNTIYF.

V usage is TRBV6-1 and J usage is TRBJ1-2, with 7 bases that match TRBD1. Trimming took 4 bases from V and 4 from J; bases not matched to a gene: 12. CDR3 size: 16 residues. Germline CDR1 MNHNS, CDR2 SASEGT. The CDR3 nucleotides are TGTGCCAGCAGTGTTTTAGGGGGCTCGGCAAGCTATGGCTACACCTTC. Translation gives CASSVLGGSASYGYTF.

This chain joins TRBV5-1 and TRBJ1-6; the match to TRBD1 covers 12 bases. Germline loops: CDR1 SGHRS, CDR2 YFSETQ. Unmatched junction bases numbered 3, after V lost 0 bases and J lost 8 bases. The CDR3 sequence is 16 residues long. The CDR3 DNA is TGCGCCAGCAGCTTGGGGGACAGGGGGCGTCATTCACCCCTCCACTTT. Amino acids: CASSLGDRGRHSPLHF.

This chain joins TRBV18 and TRBJ2-4; D unclear. This CDR3 contains 17 residues. Per the germline V gene, CDR1 is KGHSH and CDR2 is LQKENI. The V and J ends lost 4 bases and 5 bases respectively, with 21 bases between them. The CDR3 coding sequence is TGTGCCAGCTCACTTACCTACGGGCCCCAAGAAGAAAACATTCAGTACTTC. This encodes CASSLTYGPQEENIQYF.

The gene calls are TRBV9 and TRBJ1-2; D perhaps matches TRBD1 (6 bases). In germline, CDR1 is SGDLS, CDR2 YYNGEE. This CDR3 contains 14 residues. V was trimmed by 0 bases and J by 7 bases, leaving 13 bases between them. The CDR3 DNA is TGTGCCAGCAGCGTAGATCGGGGGGCGCGTGGCTACACCTTC. This encodes CASSVDRGARGYTF.

This chain links TRBV5-1 with TRBJ1-1; D ambiguous. The CDR3 contains 13 residues. Germline values: CDR1 SGHRS, CDR2 YFSETQ. Between the trimmed V and J ends, which lost 2 bases and 6 bases, there was a span of 11 bases. Written as DNA, the CDR3 is TGCGCCAGCAGCTTCGACGGTATCGCTGAAGCTTTCTTT. It specifies CASSFDGIAEAFF.

The gene calls are TRBV19 and TRBJ2-3; D assignment may be TRBD1 or TRBD2 (6 bases each). The germline V and J ends were trimmed by 8 bases and 4 bases, with 19 bases remaining between them. The CDR3 is made up of 15 amino acids. Germline loops: CDR1 LNHDA, CDR2 SQIVND (reference sequence). CDR3 bases: TGTGCCAGTCAGGGTGGAGGGGGGCTCGCAGATACGCAGTATTTT. Its protein product is CASQGGGGLADTQYF.

The V and J genes are TRBV30 and TRBJ1-6; unclear D gene. V gave up 0 bases and J gave up 9 bases, with 15 bases separating them. The germline CDR1 and CDR2 sequences are GTSNPN and SVGIG (reference sequence). The CDR3 is 15 amino acids. The CDR3 region is CAWSVNLGFGSPLHF. CDR3 nucleotides: TGTGCCTGGAGTGTCAACCTCGGGTTTGGTTCACCCCTCCACTTT. Based on the CDR3 plus reference TRBV30 and TRBJ1-6, the full variable domain is SQTIHQWPATLVQPVGSPLSLECTVEGTSNPNLYWYRQAAGRGLQLLFYSVGIGQISSEVPQNLSASRPQDRQFILSSKKLLLSDSGFYLCAWSVNLGFGSPLHFGNGTRLTVT.

The chain employs TRBV6-5 and TRBJ1-2, with 8 bases that match TRBD1. V shed 6 bases, J shed 4 bases, and the junction held 4 bases outside the gene matches. This CDR3 has 13 residues. Per germline, CDR1 MNHEY and CDR2 SVGAGI. The CDR3 here is CASSRQGPYGYTF. The CDR3 region has the DNA TGTGCCAGCAGCCGACAGGGGCCCTATGGCTACACCTTC.

V usage is TRBV5-8 and J usage is TRBJ2-1, with TRBD2 as a possible D gene (5 bases). V gave up 7 bases and J gave up 8 bases, with 28 bases separating them. Per the germline V gene, CDR1 is SGHTS and CDR2 is YDEGEE. The length of the CDR3 is 17 residues. The CDR3 here is CASQGRLGSRLGDEQFF. CDR3 in DNA: TGTGCCAGCCAAGGCAGGTTGGGGAGCCGTCTGGGCGATGAGCAGTTCTTC.

The chain recombines TRBV15 with TRBJ2-7; 9 bases map to TRBD1. Germline CDR1 reads LNHNV; CDR2 reads YYDKDF (reference sequence). J was trimmed by 4 bases and V by 1 base; bases with no gene match: 8. CDR3 size: 16 residues. Here the CDR3 reads CATSRAGTGRRYEQYF. The CDR3 nucleotides are TGTGCCACCAGCAGAGCCGGGACAGGGCGAAGGTACGAGCAGTACTTC.

This sequence joins TRBV30 and TRBJ1-3; no clear D. Germline CDR1 and CDR2: GTSNPN and SVGIG (reference sequence). This CDR3 has 12 amino acids. Deletions cut 4 bases from V and 3 bases from J, with 7 bases between. The CDR3 region is CAWNEGGNTIYF. For the CDR3, the DNA is TGTGCCTGGAACGAGGGTGGAAACACCATATATTTT. Variable domain in full (rest from reference TRBV30 and TRBJ1-3): SQTIHQWPATLVQPVGSPLSLECTVEGTSNPNLYWYRQAAGRGLQLLFYSVGIGQISSEVPQNLSASRPQDRQFILSSKKLLLSDSGFYLCAWNEGGNTIYFGEGSWLTVV.

The gene calls are TRBV5-4 and TRBJ1-2; 8 bases map to TRBD1. Per germline, CDR1 SGHNT and CDR2 YYREEE (reference sequence). Trimming cost V 4 bases and J 2 bases; bases outside gene matches: 1. The CDR3 spans 13 residues. The CDR3 sequence is CASSRTGNYGYTF. In DNA form, the CDR3 reads TGTGCCAGCAGCCGGACAGGGAACTATGGCTACACCTTC.

The V gene is TRBV13, the J gene TRBJ1-6; possible D gene TRBD1, 6 bases. Looked up from germline, CDR1 is PRHDT and CDR2 is FYEKMQ (reference sequence). The CDR3 is 17 amino acids. V gave up 5 bases and J gave up 4 bases, with 18 bases separating them. The CDR3 sequence: CASSGGQLNTYNSPLHF. The CDR3 DNA is TGTGCCAGCAGCGGCGGACAGCTAAACACTTATAATTCACCCCTCCACTTT.

The chain carries TRBV11-1 and TRBJ2-7; TRBD1 is a possible D gene (5 bases). This CDR3 is 16 amino acids long. Germline CDR1 is SGHAT and CDR2 is FQDESV (reference sequence). Trimming took 1 base from V and 2 from J, leaving 15 bases between them. CDR3 in amino acids: CASSLDGAILTYEQYF. The CDR3 DNA sequence: TGTGCCAGCAGCTTAGATGGGGCGATACTCACCTACGAGCAGTACTTC.

The rearrangement joins TRBV21-1 to TRBJ2-2; the table's D call TRBD2 went unverified against the DNA. TRBV21-1 is a pseudogene segment. CDR3 size: 15 residues. In nucleotides, the CDR3 is TGTGCCAGCAGCAAAGGGAGTCCGAACACCGGGGAGCTGTTTTTT. This gives the protein CASSKGSPNTGELFF.

This clone was counted a few times. Here the CDR3 DNA reads TGTGCCAGCAGTGAACAGACAGGGGTTAATGCTTTCTTT. This sequence encodes CASSEQTGVNAFF. This chain joins TRBV6-1 and TRBJ1-1, with 8 bases aligning to TRBD1. Trimming cost V 2 bases and J 11 bases; bases outside gene matches: 7. The germline V gene has CDR1 MNHNS and CDR2 SASEGT. The CDR3 has 13 residues.

V is TRBV5-4 and J is TRBJ1-4; D gene unclear. Deletions cut 4 bases from V and 5 bases from J, with 12 bases between. The CDR3 spans 14 residues. Looked up from germline, CDR1 is SGHNT and CDR2 is YYREEE (reference sequence). CDR3 coding DNA: TGTGCCAGCAGCCTGGACGTAGTCAATGAAAAACTGTTTTTT. As protein: CASSLDVVNEKLFF. Based on the CDR3 plus reference TRBV5-4 and TRBJ1-4, the full variable domain is ETGVTQSPTHLIKTRGQQVTLRCSSQSGHNTVSWYQQALGQGPQFIFQYYREEENGRGNFPPRFSGLQFPNYSSELNVNALELDDSALYLCASSLDVVNEKLFFGSGTQLSVL.